These 3 T cell receptor beta chains originate from one sample sequenced in a study of blood T cell repertoires in COVID-19. TCRdb's copy holds only in-frame clones and misses some; the assay was immunoSEQ multiplex PCR. The sample lists fewer than 300,000 clones, about 91% occurring once. The material sequenced was PBMCs or T cells enriched from blood (not recorded which). These receptors came from a woman aged 40 to 50 with acute COVID-19.

CDR3 protein: CASSKGPETLNTEAFF. The CDR3 region has the DNA TGTGCCAGCAGCAAAGGCCCAGAAACCTTGAACACTGAAGCTTTCTTT. The J gene is TRBJ1-1, the V gene TRBV21-1; the table's TRBD1 call for D was not verified on the DNA. TRBV21-1 corresponds to a pseudogene. The CDR3 totals 16 residues.

This clone was observed a few times. The chain carries TRBV6-5 and TRBJ2-3; a weak D match, TRBD2 (5 bases). CDR3 length: 13 amino acids. Trimming shortened V by 6 bases and J by 7 bases, and 14 bases separated the two germline ends. CDR1 is MNHEY, CDR2 SVGAGI, per germline. Written as DNA, the CDR3 is TGTGCCAGCAGCCGGGAAGGCGCTAATACGCAGTATTTT. Its translation: CASSREGANTQYF.

On this clone: Distinct nucleotide sequences in the sample also encode this CDR3. V gene TRBV14 combines with J gene TRBJ1-2; D is ambiguous. V was trimmed by 1 base and J by 8 bases, leaving 8 bases between them. Germline V CDR1 and CDR2: SGHDN, FVKESK. This CDR3 contains 12 residues. The DNA of the CDR3 is TGTGCCAGCAGCCAAGCTTTCGGGGGCTACACCTTC. This codes for CASSQAFGGYTF.